Listed here are 15 T cell receptor beta chains from one sample, sequenced in a study of beta chain features in type 1 diabetes. General observations from the study: Type 1 diabetes patients had moderately but significantly shorter TCRB CDR3s in all four CD4+ subsets.

The whole isolated RNA underwent reverse transcription, so sequencing captured expressed TCRB transcripts. The method was immunoSEQ multiplex PCR; TCRdb's version includes in-frame clones alone and lacks a portion of them. The data show 600,000 to 700,000 clones, around 15% seen once. These receptors have no identified antigens. The specimen sequenced was naive CD4+ T cells from blood. The source of these receptors is a man aged 18 to 29 with type 1 diabetes.

This clone was counted only a few times. V usage is TRBV5-1 and J usage is TRBJ2-4; 8 bases line up with TRBD1. Germline loops: CDR1 SGHRS, CDR2 YFSETQ. V gave up 3 bases and J gave up 9 bases; unmatched junction bases: 23. The CDR3 covers 19 residues. The CDR3: CASSSYPDGLAGTGGIQYF. The CDR3 coding sequence is TGCGCCAGCAGCTCTTATCCAGACGGCCTCGCCGGGACAGGCGGCATTCAGTACTTC.

This clone occurred a few times. The chain joins TRBV5-4 to TRBJ1-2, with D tentatively TRBD1 (6 bases). The germline gives CDR1 SGHNT, CDR2 YYREEE (reference sequence). Trimming pared 2 bases from V and 7 bases from J, leaving 15 bases between. The CDR3 loop spans 14 amino acids. This CDR3 reads CASSFRTELAGYTF. DNA for the CDR3: TGTGCCAGCAGCTTTAGGACAGAGCTTGCTGGCTACACCTTC.

The chain combines TRBV30 with TRBJ2-5; D could derive from TRBD1 or TRBD2 (6 bases each). CDR1 is GTSNPN, CDR2 SVGIG, per germline (reference sequence). The CDR3 loop spans 11 amino acids. The V end was cut by 5 bases, the J end by 4 bases, with 8 bases between. The CDR3 DNA reads as TGTGCCTGGGGGGGGCTAGAGACCCAGTACTTC. Translated: CAWGGLETQYF.

The chain joins TRBV15 to TRBJ2-3; 8 bases are a match to TRBD1. The J segment lost 2 bases and the V segment lost 5 bases, leaving 9 bases of the junction unmatched. CDR1 LNHNV and CDR2 YYDKDF come from the germline V gene (reference sequence). This CDR3 has 16 residues. CDR3 loop: CATSWPTGVDTDTQYF. For the CDR3, the DNA is TGTGCCACCAGCTGGCCGACAGGGGTTGACACAGATACGCAGTATTTT. The whole variable domain, filled in from reference TRBV15 and TRBJ2-3, reads DAMVIQNPRYQVTQFGKPVTLSCSQTLNHNVMYWYQQKSSQAPKLLFHYYDKDFNNEADTPDNFQSRRPNTSFCFLDIRSPGLGDTAMYLCATSWPTGVDTDTQYFGPGTRLTVL.

The chain combines TRBV6-1 with TRBJ2-4; TRBD1 or TRBD2 may be the D gene (5 bases each). Germline loops: CDR1 MNHNS, CDR2 SASEGT. CDR3 length: 18 residues. Trimming cost V 1 base and J 0 bases, with 16 bases left between them. This CDR3 is CASSEEGTRNVAKNIQYF. CDR3 DNA sequence: TGTGCCAGCAGTGAAGAGGGGACCCGTAATGTAGCCAAAAACATTCAGTACTTC.

Comment on this clone: Distinct nucleotide sequences in the sample also encode this CDR3. The V call is TRBV28, the J call TRBJ1-2, with D uncertain. CDR1 is MDHEN, CDR2 SYDVKM, per germline. The CDR3 runs to 12 residues. V shed 6 bases and J shed 4 bases, with 9 bases lying between them. The DNA of the CDR3 is TGTGCCAGCAGCCGCCAGGTCTATGGCTACACCTTC. Translating it yields CASSRQVYGYTF.

This clone showed up just a few times. The V and J genes are TRBV7-3 and TRBJ1-1, with D possibly TRBD1 on 6 matching bases. This CDR3 has 12 amino acids. Per germline, CDR1 SGHTA and CDR2 FQGTGA. V dropped 5 bases and J dropped 6 bases, with 10 bases sitting between them. CDR3 bases: TGTGCCAGCAGCCCACAGGGATCTGAAGCTTTCTTT. Amino acid sequence: CASSPQGSEAFF.

A few counts support this clone. The chain is built from TRBV15 and TRBJ1-2; possible D gene TRBD1, 5 bases. Germline V gene sequence: CDR1 LNHNV, CDR2 YYDKDF (reference sequence). The V and J ends lost 5 bases and 6 bases respectively, with 22 bases between them. The CDR3 length is 16 residues. Here the CDR3 reads CATSEDPRGKVDGYTF. The CDR3 DNA sequence: TGTGCCACCAGCGAGGATCCCCGGGGGAAGGTTGATGGCTACACCTTC.

This clone was seen only a few times. The chain links TRBV5-1 to TRBJ2-3; TRBD2 matches 7 bases. CDR3 length: 15 residues. The V segment lost 4 bases and the J segment 4 bases; nucleotides outside the gene matches: 9. In germline, CDR1 is SGHRS, CDR2 YFSETQ. The CDR3 DNA sequence: TGCGCCAGCAGCCCGGACGCTAGCGGCCCAGATACGCAGTATTTT. It codes for CASSPDASGPDTQYF. Based on the CDR3 plus reference TRBV5-1 and TRBJ2-3, the full variable domain is KAGVTQTPRYLIKTRGQQVTLSCSPISGHRSVSWYQQTPGQGLQFLFEYFSETQRNKGNFPGRFSGRQFSNSRSEMNVSTLELGDSALYLCASSPDASGPDTQYFGPGTRLTVL.

This clone occurred a few times. The chain is built from TRBV20-1 and TRBJ1-4; D uncertain. This CDR3 has 11 amino acids. Germline values: CDR1 DFQATT, CDR2 SNEGSKA (reference sequence). The ends were cut back, 1 base at V and 7 bases at J, with 4 bases in the middle. CDR3 DNA sequence: TGCAGTGCTAGAGTACTTGAAAAACTGTTTTTT. Amino acids: CSARVLEKLFF.

The J gene is TRBJ1-2, the V gene TRBV2; maybe TRBD1 (6 bases). The CDR3 spans 13 residues. Trimming took 6 bases from V and 8 from J, leaving 16 bases between them. Germline-derived CDR1 and CDR2 are SNHLY and FYNNEI. This CDR3 reads CASRAQGVGGYTF. The CDR3 DNA is TGTGCCAGCAGGGCACAGGGTGTAGGCGGCTACACCTTC.

This chain links TRBV6-1 with TRBJ2-7; D is possibly TRBD1 or TRBD2 (5 bases each). Germline V lookup: CDR1 MNHNS, CDR2 SASEGT. CDR3 length: 12 residues. V lost 2 bases and J lost 9, with 11 bases in between. The CDR3 here is CASSESGTAQYF. CDR3 in DNA: TGTGCCAGCAGTGAATCCGGGACGGCGCAGTACTTC.

This chain links TRBV7-2 with TRBJ2-2; 7 bases agree with TRBD1. Germline CDR1 is SGHTA and CDR2 is FQGNSA. There are 16 residues in the CDR3. The V and J ends lost 4 bases and 2 bases, in that order; junction bases with no gene match: 7. CDR3 DNA: TGTGCCAGCAGCTCCCGCGGACAGGTCAACACCGGGGAGCTGTTTTTT. Protein sequence: CASSSRGQVNTGELFF.

This clone has just a few counts. The chain uses TRBV18 and TRBJ2-7, with 10 positions matching TRBD1. Looked up from germline, CDR1 is KGHSH and CDR2 is LQKENI. The CDR3 extends over 13 amino acids. The V segment lost 1 base and the J segment 6 bases; nucleotides outside the gene matches: 0. For the CDR3, the DNA is TGTGCCAGCTCACCACGGGACAGGGGCGAGCAGTACTTC. Encoded protein: CASSPRDRGEQYF.

There are a few counts of this clone. In the same sample, other DNA sequences code for this CDR3. The V gene is TRBV5-1, the J gene TRBJ2-7, with 7 bases identical to TRBD2. J was trimmed by 4 bases and V by 4 bases; bases with no gene match: 2. This CDR3 is 12 amino acids long. CDR1 and CDR2 from the germline V gene are SGHRS and YFSETQ. CDR3 DNA sequence: TGCGCCAGCAGCCTTAGCGGGTACGAGCAGTACTTC. Amino acid sequence: CASSLSGYEQYF.